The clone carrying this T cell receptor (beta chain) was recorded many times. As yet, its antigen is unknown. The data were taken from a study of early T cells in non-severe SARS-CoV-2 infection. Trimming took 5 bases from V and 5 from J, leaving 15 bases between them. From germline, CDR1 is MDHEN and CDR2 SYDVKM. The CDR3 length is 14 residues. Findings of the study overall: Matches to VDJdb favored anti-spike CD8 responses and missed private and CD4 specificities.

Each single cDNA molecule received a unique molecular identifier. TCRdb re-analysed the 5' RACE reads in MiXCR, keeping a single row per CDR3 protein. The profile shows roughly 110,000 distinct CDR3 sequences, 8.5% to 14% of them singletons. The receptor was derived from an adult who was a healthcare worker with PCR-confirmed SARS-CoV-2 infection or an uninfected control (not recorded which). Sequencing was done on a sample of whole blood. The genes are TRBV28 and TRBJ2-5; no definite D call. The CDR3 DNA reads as TGTGCCAGCAGTGCGGATTCGGCCCCGGAGACCCAGTACTTC. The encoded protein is CASSADSAPETQYF. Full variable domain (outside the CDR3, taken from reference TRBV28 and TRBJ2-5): DVKVTQSSRYLVKRTGEKVFLECVQDMDHENMFWYRQDPGLGLRLIYFSYDVKMKEKGDIPEGYSVSREKKERFSLILESASTNQTSMYLCASSADSAPETQYFGPGTRLLVL.